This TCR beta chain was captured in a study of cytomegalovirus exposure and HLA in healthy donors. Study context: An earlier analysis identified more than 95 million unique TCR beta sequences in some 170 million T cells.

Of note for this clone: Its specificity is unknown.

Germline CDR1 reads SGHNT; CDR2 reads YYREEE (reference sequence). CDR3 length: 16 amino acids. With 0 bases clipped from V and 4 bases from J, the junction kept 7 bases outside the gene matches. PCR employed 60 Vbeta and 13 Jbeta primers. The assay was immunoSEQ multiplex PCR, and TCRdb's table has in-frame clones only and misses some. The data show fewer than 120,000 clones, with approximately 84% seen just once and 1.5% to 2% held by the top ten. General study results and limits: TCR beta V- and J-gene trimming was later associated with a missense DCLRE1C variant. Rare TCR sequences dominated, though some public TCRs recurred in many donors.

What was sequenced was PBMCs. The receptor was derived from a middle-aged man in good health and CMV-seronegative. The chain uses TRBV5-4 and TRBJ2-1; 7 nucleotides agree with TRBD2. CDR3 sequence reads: CASSLAETGGYNEQFF. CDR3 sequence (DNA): TGTGCCAGCAGCTTGGCCGAGACGGGGGGATACAATGAGCAGTTCTTC.